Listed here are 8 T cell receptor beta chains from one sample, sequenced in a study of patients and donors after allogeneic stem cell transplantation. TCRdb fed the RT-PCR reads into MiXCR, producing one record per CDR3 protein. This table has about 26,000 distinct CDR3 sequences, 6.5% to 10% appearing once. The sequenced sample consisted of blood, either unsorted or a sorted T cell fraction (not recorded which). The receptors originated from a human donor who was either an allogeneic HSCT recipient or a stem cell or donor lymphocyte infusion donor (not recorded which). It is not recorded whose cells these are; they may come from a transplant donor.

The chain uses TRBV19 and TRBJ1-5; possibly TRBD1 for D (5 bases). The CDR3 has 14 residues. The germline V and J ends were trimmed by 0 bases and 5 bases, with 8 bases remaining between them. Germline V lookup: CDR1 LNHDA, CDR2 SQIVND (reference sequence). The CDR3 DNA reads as TGTGCCAGTAGTATAGACAGGGTAGATCAGCCCCAGCATTTT. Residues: CASSIDRVDQPQHF.

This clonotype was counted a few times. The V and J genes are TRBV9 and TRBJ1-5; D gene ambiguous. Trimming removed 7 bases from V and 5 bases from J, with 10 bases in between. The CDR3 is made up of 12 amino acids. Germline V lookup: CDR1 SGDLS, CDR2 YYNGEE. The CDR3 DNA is TGTGCCAGCCCGTGGCGGGATCAGCCCCAGCATTTT. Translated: CASPWRDQPQHF.

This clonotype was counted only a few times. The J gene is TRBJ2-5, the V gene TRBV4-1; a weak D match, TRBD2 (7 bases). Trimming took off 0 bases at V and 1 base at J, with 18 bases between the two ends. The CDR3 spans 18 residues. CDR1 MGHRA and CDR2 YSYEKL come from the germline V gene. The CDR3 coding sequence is TGCGCCAGCAGCCAAGATCGGGGGGCCAGTCGCTTCCAAGAGACCCAGTACTTC. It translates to CASSQDRGASRFQETQYF.

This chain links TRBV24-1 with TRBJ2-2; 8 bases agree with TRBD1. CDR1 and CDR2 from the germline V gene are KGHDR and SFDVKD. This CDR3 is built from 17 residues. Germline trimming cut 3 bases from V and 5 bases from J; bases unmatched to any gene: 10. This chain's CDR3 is CATSDPTGGFGTGELFF. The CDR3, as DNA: TGTGCCACCAGTGATCCCACAGGGGGATTTGGGACCGGGGAGCTGTTTTTT.

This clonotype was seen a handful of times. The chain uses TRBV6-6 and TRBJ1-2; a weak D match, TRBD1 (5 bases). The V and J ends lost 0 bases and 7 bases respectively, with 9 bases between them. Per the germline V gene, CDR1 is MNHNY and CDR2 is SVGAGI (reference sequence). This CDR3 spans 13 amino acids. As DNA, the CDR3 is TGTGCCAGCAGTTACTCGGGGCAGGCTGGCTACACCTTC. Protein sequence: CASSYSGQAGYTF.

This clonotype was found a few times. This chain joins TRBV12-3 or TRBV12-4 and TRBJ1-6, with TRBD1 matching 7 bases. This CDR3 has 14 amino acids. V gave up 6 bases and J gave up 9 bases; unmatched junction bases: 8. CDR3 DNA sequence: TGTGCCAGCAGCCCGACAGGGAGAGGTTCACCCCTCCACTTT. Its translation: CASSPTGRGSPLHF.

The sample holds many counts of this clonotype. The chain's CDR3 is CASSLSPWTSGRVEQYF. CDR3 sequence (DNA): TGTGCCAGCAGTTTATCCCCCTGGACTAGCGGGAGAGTCGAGCAGTACTTC. The V gene is TRBV28, the J gene TRBJ2-7, with 13 nucleotides matching TRBD2. The germline V gene encodes CDR1 MDHEN and CDR2 SYDVKM. With 1 base clipped from V and 6 bases from J, the junction kept 9 bases outside the gene matches. This CDR3 spans 17 amino acids.

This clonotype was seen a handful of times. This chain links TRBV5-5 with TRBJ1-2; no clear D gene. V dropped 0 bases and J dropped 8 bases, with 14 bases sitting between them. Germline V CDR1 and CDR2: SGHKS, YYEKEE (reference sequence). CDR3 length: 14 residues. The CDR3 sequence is CASSLERTSGGYTF. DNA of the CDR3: TGTGCCAGCAGCTTGGAGCGCACATCGGGCGGCTACACCTTC.